This TCR beta chain was sequenced in a study of OX40 agonist ivuxolimab in advanced cancers. In the study overall: Enrolled patients in dose escalation had cancers that were hepatocellular carcinoma, melanoma, renal cell or head and neck cancer. Treatment received earlier with anti-PD-1, anti-PD-L1 or anti-CTLA-4 agents was allowed, and more than 30% had some.

Points from the study as a whole: Averaging showed that CD8+ T cells had more expanded clones than CD4+ did.

TCRdb keeps only in-frame clones here, not all; method: immunoSEQ multiplex PCR. The sample lists 65,000 to 95,000 clones, roughly 80% occurring once. Cycle 7 day 1, cycle 4 day 1, and baseline were the timepoints at which blood was sampled. This CDR3 contains 14 residues. V lost 2 bases and J 1 base, leaving 6 bases between the germline ends. The germline CDR1 and CDR2 sequences are SGHNT and YYREEE (reference sequence). As concerns this clone: The antigen remains undetermined.

The sample in question was CD4+ or CD8+ T cells sorted from blood, obtained in a trial of the OX40 agonist ivuxolimab. The TCR originated in an adult with an advanced solid tumor such as melanoma, head and neck, liver or kidney cancer. The chain recombines TRBV5-4 with TRBJ2-2; no reliable D call. CDR3 protein: CASSFGLNTGELFF. CDR3 DNA sequence: TGTGCCAGCAGCTTCGGCCTGAACACCGGGGAGCTGTTTTTT.